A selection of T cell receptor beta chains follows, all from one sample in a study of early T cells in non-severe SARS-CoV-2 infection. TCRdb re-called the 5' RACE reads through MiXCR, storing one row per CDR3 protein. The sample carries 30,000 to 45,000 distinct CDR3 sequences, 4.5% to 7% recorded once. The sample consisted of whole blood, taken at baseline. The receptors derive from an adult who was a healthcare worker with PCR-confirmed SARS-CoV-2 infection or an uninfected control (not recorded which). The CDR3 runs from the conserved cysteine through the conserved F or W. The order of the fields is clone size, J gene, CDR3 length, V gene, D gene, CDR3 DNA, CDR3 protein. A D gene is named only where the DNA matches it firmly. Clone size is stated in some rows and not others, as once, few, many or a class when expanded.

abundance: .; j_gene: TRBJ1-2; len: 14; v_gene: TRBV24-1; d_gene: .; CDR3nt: TGTGCCACCAGTGATTTCGGCGCCTCCCACGGCTACACCTTC; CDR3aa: CATSDFGASHGYTF
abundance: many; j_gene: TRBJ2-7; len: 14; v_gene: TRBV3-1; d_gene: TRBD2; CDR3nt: TGTGCCAGCAGCCTTTTCGGGGGGGCCTACGAGCAGTACTTC; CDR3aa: CASSLFGGAYEQYF
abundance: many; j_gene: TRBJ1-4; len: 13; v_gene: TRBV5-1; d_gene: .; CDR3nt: TGCGCCAGCAGCTTGGAACATAATGAAAAACTGTTTTTT; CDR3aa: CASSLEHNEKLFF
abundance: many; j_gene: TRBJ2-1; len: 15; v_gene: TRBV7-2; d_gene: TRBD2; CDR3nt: TGTGCCAGCAGCTCCACCGGGACTAGCGCCAATGAGCAGTTCTTC; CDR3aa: CASSSTGTSANEQFF
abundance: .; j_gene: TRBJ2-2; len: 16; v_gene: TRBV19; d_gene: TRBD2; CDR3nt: TGTGCCAGTAGTATCCTGAGCGGGAGTTTGACCGGGGAGCTGTTTTTT; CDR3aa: CASSILSGSLTGELFF
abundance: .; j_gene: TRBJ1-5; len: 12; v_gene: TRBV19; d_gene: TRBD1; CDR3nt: TGTGCCACCAGGACAGGGAACCAGCCCCAGCATTTT; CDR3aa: CATRTGNQPQHF
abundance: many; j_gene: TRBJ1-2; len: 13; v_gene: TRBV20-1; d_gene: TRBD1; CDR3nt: TGCAGTGCTAGCCACGACAGGGCGGCTGGCTACACCTTC; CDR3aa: CSASHDRAAGYTF
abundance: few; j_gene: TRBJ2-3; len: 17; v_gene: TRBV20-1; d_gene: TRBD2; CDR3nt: TGCAGTGCCCGGGGAGCGGGGGTCCTTGGGGGCACAGATACGCAGTATTTT; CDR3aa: CSARGAGVLGGTDTQYF
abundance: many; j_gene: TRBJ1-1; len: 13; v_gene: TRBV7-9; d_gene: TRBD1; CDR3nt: TGTGCCAGCAGCCAGGGACAGGGGGCCTTAGCTTTCTTT; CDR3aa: CASSQGQGALAFF
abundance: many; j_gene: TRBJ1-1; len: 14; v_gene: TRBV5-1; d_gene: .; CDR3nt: TGCGCCAGCAGCTTGGAGAAGATGAACACTGAAGCTTTCTTT; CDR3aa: CASSLEKMNTEAFF
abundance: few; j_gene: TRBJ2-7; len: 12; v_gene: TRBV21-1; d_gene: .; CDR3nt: TGTGCCAGCAGTCAGGGTGCCTACGAGCAGTACTTC; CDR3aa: CASSQGAYEQYF
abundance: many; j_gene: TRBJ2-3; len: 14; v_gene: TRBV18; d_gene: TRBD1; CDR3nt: TGTGCCAGCTCACGAGAGACAGGGGGCGGATCAAAGTATTTT; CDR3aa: CASSRETGGGSKYF
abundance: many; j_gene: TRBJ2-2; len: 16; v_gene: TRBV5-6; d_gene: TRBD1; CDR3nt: TGTGCCAGCAGCTTGTCGGGACAGCCACACACCGGGGAGCTGTTTTTT; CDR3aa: CASSLSGQPHTGELFF
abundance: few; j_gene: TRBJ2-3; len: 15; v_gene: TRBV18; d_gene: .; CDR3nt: TGTGCCAGCTCACCCCCACTAGCCAGCACAGATACGCAGTATTTT; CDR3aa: CASSPPLASTDTQYF
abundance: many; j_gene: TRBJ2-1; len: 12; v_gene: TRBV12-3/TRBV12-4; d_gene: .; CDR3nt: TGTGCCAGCAGTTTTGGAGGCAATGAGCAGTTCTTC; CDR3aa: CASSFGGNEQFF
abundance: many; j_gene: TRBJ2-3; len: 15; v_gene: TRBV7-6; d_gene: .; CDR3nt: TGTGCCAGCAGCCTAGATGTGCGGAGCACAGATACGCAGTATTTT; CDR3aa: CASSLDVRSTDTQYF
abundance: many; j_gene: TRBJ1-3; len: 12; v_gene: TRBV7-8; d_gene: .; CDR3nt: TGTGCCAGCAGCTTAGATCGCGGGCCACCGTATTTT; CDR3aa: CASSLDRGPPYF
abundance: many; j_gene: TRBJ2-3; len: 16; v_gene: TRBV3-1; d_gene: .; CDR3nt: TGTGCCAGCAGCCAGGGATCGGCGGGGAGCACAGATACGCAGTATTTT; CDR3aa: CASSQGSAGSTDTQYF
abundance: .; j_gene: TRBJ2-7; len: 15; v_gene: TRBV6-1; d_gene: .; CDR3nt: TGTGCCAGCAGGCCTAAAAGGGGGAGCTCCTACGAGCAGTACTTC; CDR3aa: CASRPKRGSSYEQYF
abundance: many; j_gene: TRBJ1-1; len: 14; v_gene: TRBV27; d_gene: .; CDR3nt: TGTGCCAGCAGTTTACGGTGGGAGAACACTGAAGCTTTCTTT; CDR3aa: CASSLRWENTEAFF
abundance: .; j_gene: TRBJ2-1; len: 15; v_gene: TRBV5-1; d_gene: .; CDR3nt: TGCGCCAGCAGCTCGGCACCGGGGACCTACAATGAGCAGTTCTTC; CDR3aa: CASSSAPGTYNEQFF
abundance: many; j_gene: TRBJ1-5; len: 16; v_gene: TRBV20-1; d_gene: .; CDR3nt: TGCAGTGCTAGAGATAGAGCCAGGCAGGGTACGCCAGCCCAGCATTTT; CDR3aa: CSARDRARQGTPAQHF
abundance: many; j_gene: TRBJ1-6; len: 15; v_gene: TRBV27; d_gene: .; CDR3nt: TGTGCCAGCAGTTTAGGACTGGGGGGTAATTCACCCCTCCACTTT; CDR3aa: CASSLGLGGNSPLHF
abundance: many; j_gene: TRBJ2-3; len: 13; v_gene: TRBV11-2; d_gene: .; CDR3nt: TGTGCCAGCAGCTTAGTGGCCACAGATACGCAGTATTTT; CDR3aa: CASSLVATDTQYF
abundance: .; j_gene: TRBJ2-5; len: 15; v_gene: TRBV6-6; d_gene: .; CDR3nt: TGTGCCAGCAGAAGACACAGGGAGACCCAAGAGACCCAGTACTTC; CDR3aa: CASRRHRETQETQYF
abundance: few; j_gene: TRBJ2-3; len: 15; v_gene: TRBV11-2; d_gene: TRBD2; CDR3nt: TGTGCCAGCAGCTTCACGGGAGGGCCGACAGATACGCAGTATTTT; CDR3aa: CASSFTGGPTDTQYF
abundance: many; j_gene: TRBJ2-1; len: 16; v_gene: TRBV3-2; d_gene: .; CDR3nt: TGTGCCAGCAGCCAAGATCGGGGGGTAGGGTACAATGAGCAGTTCTTC; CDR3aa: CASSQDRGVGYNEQFF
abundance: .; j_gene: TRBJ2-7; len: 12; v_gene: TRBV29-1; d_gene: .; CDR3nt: TGCAGCGTTGTAGGCAGCTCCTACGAGCAGTACTTC; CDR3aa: CSVVGSSYEQYF
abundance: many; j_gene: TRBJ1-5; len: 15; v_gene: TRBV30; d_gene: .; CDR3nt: TGTGCCTGGAGTGGCCCAGGGAGTAGCAATCAGCCCCAGCATTTT; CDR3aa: CAWSGPGSSNQPQHF
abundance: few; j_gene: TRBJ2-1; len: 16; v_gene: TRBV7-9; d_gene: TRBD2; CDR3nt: TGTGCCAGCAGCTGGGGTAGCGGGGGGACCTACAATGAGCAGTTCTTC; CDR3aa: CASSWGSGGTYNEQFF
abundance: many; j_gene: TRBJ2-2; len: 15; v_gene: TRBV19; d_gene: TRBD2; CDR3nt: TGTGCCAGTCTTGGACTAGCGGGTTACACCGGGGAGCTGTTTTTT; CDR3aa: CASLGLAGYTGELFF
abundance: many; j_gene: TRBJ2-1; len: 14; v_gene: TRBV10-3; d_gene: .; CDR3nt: TGTGCCATCAGTCCCCCGAACGCTTACAATGAGCAGTTCTTC; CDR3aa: CAISPPNAYNEQFF
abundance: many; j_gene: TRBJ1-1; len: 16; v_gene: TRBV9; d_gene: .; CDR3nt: TGTGCCAGCAGCGTCGGGACTGACCTCCTGAACACTGAAGCTTTCTTT; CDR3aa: CASSVGTDLLNTEAFF
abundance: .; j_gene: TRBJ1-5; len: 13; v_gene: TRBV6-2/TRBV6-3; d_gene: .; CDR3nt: TGTGCCAGCAACTGGGGGGCAAACCAGCCCCAGCATTTT; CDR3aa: CASNWGANQPQHF
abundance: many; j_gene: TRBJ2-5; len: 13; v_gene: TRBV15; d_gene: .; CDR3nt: TGTGCCACCCGGGGCCCTAGCGAAGAGACCCAGTACTTC; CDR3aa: CATRGPSEETQYF
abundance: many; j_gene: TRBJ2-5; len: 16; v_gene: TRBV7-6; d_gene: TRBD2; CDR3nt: TGTGCCAGCAGCTGGAGGACTAGCGGTTTTAAAGAGACCCAGTACTTC; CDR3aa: CASSWRTSGFKETQYF
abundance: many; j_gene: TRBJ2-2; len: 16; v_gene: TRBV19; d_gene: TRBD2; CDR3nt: TGTGCCAGTATATCAGTGGCTAGCGGGAGTTCTGGGGAGCTGTTTTTT; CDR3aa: CASISVASGSSGELFF
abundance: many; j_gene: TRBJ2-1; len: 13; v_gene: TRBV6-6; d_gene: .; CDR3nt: TGTGCCAGCAGTTTGACACCCGGCGGGGAGCAGTTCTTC; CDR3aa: CASSLTPGGEQFF
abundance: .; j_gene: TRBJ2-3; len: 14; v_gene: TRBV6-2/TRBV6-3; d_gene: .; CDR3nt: TGTGCCAGCAGTTATTCGGAGCTGACAGATACGCAGTATTTT; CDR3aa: CASSYSELTDTQYF
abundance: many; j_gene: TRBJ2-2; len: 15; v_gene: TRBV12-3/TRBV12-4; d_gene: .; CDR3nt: TGTGCCAGCAGCCTCAGGGGGGGGCTTCCCGGGGAGCTGTTTTTT; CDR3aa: CASSLRGGLPGELFF
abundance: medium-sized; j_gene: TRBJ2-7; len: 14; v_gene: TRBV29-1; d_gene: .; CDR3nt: TGCAGCGTTGAAGATCCAGAGGAACCCTACGAGCAGTACTTC; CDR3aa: CSVEDPEEPYEQYF
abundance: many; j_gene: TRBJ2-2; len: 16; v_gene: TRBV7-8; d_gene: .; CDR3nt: TGTGCCAGCAGCTTTGCAAGCGGCAGACTTACCGGGGAGCTGTTTTTT; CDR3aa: CASSFASGRLTGELFF
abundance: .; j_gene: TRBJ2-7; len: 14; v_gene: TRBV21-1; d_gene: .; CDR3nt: TGTGCCAGCAGCAAAAGCCCCCCGAGAAGGGGGAGCAACTTC; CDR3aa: CASSKSPPRRGSNF
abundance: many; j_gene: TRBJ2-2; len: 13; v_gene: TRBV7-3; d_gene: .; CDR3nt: TGTGCCAGCAGCTTAATCCTGAACGGGGAGCTGTTTTTT; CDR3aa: CASSLILNGELFF
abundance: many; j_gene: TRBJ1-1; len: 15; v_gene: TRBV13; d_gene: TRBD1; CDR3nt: TGTGCCAGCAGCTTAGTCGCGGGACAGGGCACTGAAGCTTTCTTT; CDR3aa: CASSLVAGQGTEAFF
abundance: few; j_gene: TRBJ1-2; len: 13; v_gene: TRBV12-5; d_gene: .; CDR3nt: TGTGCTAGTGGTACACAAACCAACTATGGCTACACCTTC; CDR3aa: CASGTQTNYGYTF
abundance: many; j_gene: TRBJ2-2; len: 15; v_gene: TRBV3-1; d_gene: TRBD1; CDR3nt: TGTGCCAGCAGCCAACCAGAAGGGGGCCGGGGGGAGCTGTTTTTT; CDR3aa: CASSQPEGGRGELFF